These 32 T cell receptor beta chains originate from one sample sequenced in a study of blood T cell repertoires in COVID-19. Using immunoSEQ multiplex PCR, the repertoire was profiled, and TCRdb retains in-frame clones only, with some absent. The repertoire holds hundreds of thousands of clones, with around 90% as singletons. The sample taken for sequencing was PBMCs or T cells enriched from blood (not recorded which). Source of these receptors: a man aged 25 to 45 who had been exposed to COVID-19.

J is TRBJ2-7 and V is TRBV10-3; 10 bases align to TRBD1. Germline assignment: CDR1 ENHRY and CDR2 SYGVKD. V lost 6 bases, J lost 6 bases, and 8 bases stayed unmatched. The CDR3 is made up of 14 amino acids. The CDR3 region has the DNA TGTGCCATCAGGCCGGGACAGGGGAATAGCGAGCAGTACTTC. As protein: CAIRPGQGNSEQYF.

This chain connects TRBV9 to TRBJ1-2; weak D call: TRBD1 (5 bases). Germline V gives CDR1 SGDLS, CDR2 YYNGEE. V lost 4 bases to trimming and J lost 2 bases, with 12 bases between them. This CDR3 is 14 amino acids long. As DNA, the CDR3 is TGTGCCAGCAGCCCAGGGCGAAAAAACTATGGCTACACCTTC. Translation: CASSPGRKNYGYTF.

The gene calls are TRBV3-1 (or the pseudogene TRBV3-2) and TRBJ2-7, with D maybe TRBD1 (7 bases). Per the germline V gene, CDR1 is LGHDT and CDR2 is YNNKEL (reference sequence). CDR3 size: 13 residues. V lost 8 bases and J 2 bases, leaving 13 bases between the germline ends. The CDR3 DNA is TGTGCCAGCCGCGGGACAGTAACCTACGAGCAGTACTTC. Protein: CASRGTVTYEQYF.

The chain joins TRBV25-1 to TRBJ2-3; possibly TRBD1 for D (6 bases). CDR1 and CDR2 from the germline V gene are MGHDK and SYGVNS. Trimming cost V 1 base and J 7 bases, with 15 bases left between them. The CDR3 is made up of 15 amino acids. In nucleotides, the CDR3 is TGTGCCAGCAGTGAATTGGTAGGGGGTGGAAATACGCAGTATTTT. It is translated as CASSELVGGGNTQYF.

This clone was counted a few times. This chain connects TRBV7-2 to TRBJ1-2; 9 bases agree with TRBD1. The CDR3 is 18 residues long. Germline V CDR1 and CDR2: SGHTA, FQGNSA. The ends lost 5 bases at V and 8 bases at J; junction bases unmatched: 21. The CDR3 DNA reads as TGTGCCAGCAGCCCGACAGGACAGGGGTTTTCTTTTTCGTGGGGCTACACCTTC. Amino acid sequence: CASSPTGQGFSFSWGYTF.

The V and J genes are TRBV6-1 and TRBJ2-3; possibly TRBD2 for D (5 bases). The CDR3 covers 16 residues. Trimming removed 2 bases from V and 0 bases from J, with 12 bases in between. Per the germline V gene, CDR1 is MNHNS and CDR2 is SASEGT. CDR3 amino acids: CASSELSGRSTDTQYF. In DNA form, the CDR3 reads TGTGCCAGCAGTGAACTATCGGGGAGAAGCACAGATACGCAGTATTTT.

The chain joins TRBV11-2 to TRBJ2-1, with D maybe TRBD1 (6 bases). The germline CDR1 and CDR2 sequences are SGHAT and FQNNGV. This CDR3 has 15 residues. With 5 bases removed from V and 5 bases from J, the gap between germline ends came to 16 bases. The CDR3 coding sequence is TGTGCCAGCAGCCCGATAAGGGGGTATAACAATGAGCAGTTCTTC. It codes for CASSPIRGYNNEQFF. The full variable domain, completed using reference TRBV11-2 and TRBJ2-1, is EAGVAQSPRYKIIEKRQSVAFWCNPISGHATLYWYQQILGQGPKLLIQFQNNGVVDDSQLPKDRFSAERLKGVDSTLKIQPAKLEDSAVYLCASSPIRGYNNEQFFGPGTRLTVL.

The CDR3 is CASSKSGGNTGELFF. The CDR3 coding sequence is TGTGCCAGCAGCAAATCAGGGGGGAACACCGGGGAGCTGTTTTTT. The chain uses TRBV21-1 and TRBJ2-2; TRBD1 is the table's D call, not checked against the DNA. TRBV21-1 constitutes a pseudogene. The CDR3 has 15 residues.

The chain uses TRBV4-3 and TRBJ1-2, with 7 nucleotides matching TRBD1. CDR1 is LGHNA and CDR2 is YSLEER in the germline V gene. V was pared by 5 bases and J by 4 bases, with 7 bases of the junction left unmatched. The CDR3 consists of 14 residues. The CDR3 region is CASSFTGVIYGYTF. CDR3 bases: TGCGCCAGCAGCTTCACAGGGGTTATCTATGGCTACACCTTC.

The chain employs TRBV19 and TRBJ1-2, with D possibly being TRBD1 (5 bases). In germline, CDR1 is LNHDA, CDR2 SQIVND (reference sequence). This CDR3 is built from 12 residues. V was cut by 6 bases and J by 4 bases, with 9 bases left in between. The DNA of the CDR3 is TGTGCCAGTAGCAGACAGCTCTATGGCTACACCTTC. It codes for CASSRQLYGYTF.

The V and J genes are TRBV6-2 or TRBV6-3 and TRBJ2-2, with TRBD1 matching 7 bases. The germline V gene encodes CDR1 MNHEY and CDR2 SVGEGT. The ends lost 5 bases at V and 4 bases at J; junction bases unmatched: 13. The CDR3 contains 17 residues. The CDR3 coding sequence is TGTGCCAGCAGTCGGAGACAGGGCGAACCCTTCACCGGGGAGCTGTTTTTT. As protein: CASSRRQGEPFTGELFF.

CDR3 amino acids: CASSYGGSQPQHF. DNA for the CDR3: TGTGCCAGCAGTTACGGGGGGAGTCAGCCCCAGCATTTT. The chain links TRBV6-5 to TRBJ1-5, with a tentative D call TRBD1 (5 bases). The CDR3 is 13 amino acids. Germline CDR1 reads MNHEY; CDR2 reads SVGAGI. The germline V and J ends were trimmed by 2 bases and 6 bases, with 8 bases remaining between them.

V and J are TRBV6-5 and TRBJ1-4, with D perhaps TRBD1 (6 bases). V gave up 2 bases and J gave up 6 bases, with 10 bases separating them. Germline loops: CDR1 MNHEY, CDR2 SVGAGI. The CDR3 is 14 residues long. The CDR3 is CASSYVRTDEKLFF. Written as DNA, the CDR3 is TGTGCCAGCAGTTACGTTCGGACAGATGAAAAACTGTTTTTT.

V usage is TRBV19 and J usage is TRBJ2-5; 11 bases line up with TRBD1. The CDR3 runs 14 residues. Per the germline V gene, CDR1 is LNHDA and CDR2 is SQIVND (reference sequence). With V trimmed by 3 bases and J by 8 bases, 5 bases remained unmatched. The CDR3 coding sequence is TGTGCCAGTAGTATTCAGGGACAGGGGGTAACCCAGTACTTC. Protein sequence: CASSIQGQGVTQYF.

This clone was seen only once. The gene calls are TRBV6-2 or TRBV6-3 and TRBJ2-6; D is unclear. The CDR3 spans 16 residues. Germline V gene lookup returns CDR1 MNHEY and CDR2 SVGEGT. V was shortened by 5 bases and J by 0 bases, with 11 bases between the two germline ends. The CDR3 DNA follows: TGTGCCAGCAGTCTCCACCTTAGCTCTGGGGCCAACGTCCTGACTTTC. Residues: CASSLHLSSGANVLTF.

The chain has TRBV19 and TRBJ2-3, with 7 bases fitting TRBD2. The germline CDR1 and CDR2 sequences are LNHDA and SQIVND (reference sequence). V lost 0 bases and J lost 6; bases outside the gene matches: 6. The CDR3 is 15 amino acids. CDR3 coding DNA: TGTGCCAGTAGTATAGAAACTAGCGATATGGATACGCAGTATTTT. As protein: CASSIETSDMDTQYF.

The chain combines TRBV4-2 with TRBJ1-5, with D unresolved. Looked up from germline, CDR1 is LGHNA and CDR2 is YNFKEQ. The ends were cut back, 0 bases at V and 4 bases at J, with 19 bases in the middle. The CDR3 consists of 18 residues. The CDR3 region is CASSQDVSSWTKNQPQHF. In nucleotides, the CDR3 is TGTGCCAGCAGCCAAGATGTGTCATCCTGGACTAAAAATCAGCCCCAGCATTTT.

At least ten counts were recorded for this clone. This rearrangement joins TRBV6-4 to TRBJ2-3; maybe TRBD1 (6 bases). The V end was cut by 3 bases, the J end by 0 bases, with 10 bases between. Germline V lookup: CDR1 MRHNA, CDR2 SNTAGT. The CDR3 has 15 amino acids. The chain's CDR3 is CASSEGGSSTDTQYF. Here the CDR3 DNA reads TGTGCCAGCAGTGAAGGGGGATCTAGCACAGATACGCAGTATTTT.

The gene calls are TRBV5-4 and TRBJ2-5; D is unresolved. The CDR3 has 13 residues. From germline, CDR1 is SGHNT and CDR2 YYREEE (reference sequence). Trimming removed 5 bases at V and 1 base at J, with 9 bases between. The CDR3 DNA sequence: TGTGCCAGCAGAGACAACCTCCAAGAGACCCAGTACTTC. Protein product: CASRDNLQETQYF.

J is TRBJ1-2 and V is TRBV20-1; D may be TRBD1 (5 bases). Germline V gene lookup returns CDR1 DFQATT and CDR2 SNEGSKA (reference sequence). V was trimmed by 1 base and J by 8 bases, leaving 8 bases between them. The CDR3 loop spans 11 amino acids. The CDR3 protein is CSARGGRGYTF. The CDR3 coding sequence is TGCAGTGCTAGAGGGGGCCGGGGCTACACCTTC.

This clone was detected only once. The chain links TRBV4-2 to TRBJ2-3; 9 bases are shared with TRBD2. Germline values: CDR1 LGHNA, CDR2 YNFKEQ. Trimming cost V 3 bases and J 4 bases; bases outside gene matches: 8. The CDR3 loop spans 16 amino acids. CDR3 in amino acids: CASSQPRGGASDTQYF. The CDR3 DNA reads TGTGCCAGCAGCCAGCCCCGCGGGGGGGCATCAGATACGCAGTATTTT.

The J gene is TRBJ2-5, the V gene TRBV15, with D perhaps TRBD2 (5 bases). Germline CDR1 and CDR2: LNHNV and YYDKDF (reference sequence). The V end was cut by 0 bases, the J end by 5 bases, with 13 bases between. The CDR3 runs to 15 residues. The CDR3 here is CATSRDTRVGETQYF. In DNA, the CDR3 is TGTGCCACCAGCAGAGACACGAGGGTGGGGGAGACCCAGTACTTC.

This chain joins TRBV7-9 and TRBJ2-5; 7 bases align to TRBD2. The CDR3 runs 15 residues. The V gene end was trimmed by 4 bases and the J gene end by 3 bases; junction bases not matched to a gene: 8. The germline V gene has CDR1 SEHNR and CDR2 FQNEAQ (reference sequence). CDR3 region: CASSSNGAGEETQYF. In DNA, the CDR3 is TGTGCCAGCAGCTCCAATGGCGCGGGGGAAGAGACCCAGTACTTC.

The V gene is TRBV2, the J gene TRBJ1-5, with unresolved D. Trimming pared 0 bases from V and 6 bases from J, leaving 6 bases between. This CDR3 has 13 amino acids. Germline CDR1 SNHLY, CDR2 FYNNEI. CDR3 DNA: TGTGCCAGCAGTGAAGCAGTTAGTCAGCCCCAGCATTTT. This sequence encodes CASSEAVSQPQHF. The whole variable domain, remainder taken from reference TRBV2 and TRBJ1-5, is EPEVTQTPSHQVTQMGQEVILRCVPISNHLYFYWYRQILGQKVEFLVSFYNNEISEKSEIFDDQFSVERPDGSNFTLKIRSTKLEDSAMYFCASSEAVSQPQHFGDGTRLSIL.

CDR3 DNA sequence: TGTGCCAGCAGGCGAGACAGGGTCACCGTAGGAGCTGGCTACACCTTC. This encodes CASRRDRVTVGAGYTF. The V and J genes are TRBV2 and TRBJ1-2; 7 bases are a match to TRBD1. Trimming removed 6 bases from V and 7 bases from J; junction bases left unmatched: 17. The germline CDR1 and CDR2 sequences are SNHLY and FYNNEI. The CDR3 runs to 16 residues.

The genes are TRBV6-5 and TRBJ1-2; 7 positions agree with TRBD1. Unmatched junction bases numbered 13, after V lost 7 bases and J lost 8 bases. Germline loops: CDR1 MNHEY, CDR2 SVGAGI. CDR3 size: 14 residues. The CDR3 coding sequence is TGTGCCAGCAATAAGGGGGCGCTGGAAAGGGGCTACACCTTC. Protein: CASNKGALERGYTF.

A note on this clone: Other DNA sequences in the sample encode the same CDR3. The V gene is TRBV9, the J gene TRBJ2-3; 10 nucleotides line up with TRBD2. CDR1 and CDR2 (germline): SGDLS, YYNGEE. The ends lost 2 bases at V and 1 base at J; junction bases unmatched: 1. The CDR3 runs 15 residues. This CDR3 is CASSVGLAGTDTQYF. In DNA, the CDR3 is TGTGCCAGCAGCGTCGGACTAGCGGGCACAGATACGCAGTATTTT.

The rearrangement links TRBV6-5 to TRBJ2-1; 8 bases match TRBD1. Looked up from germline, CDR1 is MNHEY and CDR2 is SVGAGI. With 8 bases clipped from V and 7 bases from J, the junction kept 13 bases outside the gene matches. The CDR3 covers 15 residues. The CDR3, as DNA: TGTGCCAGCGGAATAAGGACAGGGATCGGTAATGAGCAGTTCTTC. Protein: CASGIRTGIGNEQFF.

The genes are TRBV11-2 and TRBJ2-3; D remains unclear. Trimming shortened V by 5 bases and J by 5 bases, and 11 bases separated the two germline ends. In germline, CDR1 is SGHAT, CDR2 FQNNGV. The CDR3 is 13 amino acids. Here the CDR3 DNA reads TGTGCCAGCAGCCTACAGAGTGGAGATACGCAGTATTTT. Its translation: CASSLQSGDTQYF.

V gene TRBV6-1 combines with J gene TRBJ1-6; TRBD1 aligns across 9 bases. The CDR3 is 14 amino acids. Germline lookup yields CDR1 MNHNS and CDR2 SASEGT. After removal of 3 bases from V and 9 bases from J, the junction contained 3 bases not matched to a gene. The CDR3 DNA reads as TGTGCCAGCAGTGACCGACAGGGGGTTTCACCCCTCCACTTT. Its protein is CASSDRQGVSPLHF.

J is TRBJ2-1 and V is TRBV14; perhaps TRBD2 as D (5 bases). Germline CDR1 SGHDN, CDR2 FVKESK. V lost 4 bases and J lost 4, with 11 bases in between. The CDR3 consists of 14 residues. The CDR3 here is CASSRLGGYNEQFF. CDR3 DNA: TGTGCCAGCAGCCGCCTCGGAGGTTACAATGAGCAGTTCTTC.

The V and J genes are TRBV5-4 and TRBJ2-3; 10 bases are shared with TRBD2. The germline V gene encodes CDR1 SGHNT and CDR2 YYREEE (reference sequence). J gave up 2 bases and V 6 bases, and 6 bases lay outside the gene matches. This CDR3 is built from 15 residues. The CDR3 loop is CASKRAGGPTDTQYF. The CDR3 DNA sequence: TGTGCCAGCAAACGAGCGGGGGGGCCCACAGATACGCAGTATTTT.